This entry concerns a single T cell receptor beta chain. This sample was taken from a study of blood T cell repertoires in COVID-19. Study-level information: The origin of the acute and convalescent COVID-19 samples was the United States, Italy and Spain. PBMCs, B-cell-depleted T cells, or T cells provided the cDNA or gDNA that made up the material.

The CDR3 has 18 residues. CDR1 SGHRS and CDR2 YFSETQ come from the germline V gene. V shed 3 bases and J 4 bases; nucleotides not matched to a gene: 8. Per the original data handling: Estimation of nucleated cell counts relied on the amplification of reference gene primers. Assay: immunoSEQ multiplex PCR; the TCRdb copy retains only in-frame clones and omits some. Clone size and the V and J calls come from that table; the DNA yielded D and trimming. This table holds some 240,000 clones, approximately 86% found once. Which cohort a participant joined came from the clinical history participants gave. The chain combines TRBV5-1 with TRBJ2-2; 14 bases are shared with TRBD2. The sequenced sample was PBMCs or T cells enriched from blood (not recorded which). This sequence originates from a woman aged 40 to 55 with acute COVID-19. CDR3: CASSSGTSGSRSTGELFF. The CDR3 DNA reads as TGCGCCAGCAGCTCCGGGACTAGCGGGAGTCGGAGCACCGGGGAGCTGTTTTTT.